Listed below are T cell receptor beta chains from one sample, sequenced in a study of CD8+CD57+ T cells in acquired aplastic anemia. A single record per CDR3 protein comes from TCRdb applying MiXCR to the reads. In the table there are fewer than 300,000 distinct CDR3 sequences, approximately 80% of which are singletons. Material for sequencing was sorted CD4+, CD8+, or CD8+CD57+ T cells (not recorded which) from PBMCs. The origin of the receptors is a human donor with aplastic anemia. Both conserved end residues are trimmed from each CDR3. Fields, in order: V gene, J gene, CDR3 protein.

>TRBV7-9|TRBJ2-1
ASSVGAYLQEKL
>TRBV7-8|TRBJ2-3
ATSGDGGTDTQY
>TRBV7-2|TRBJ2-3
ASSFAGDHNKQF
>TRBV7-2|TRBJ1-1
ASSLVRAGNDAAF
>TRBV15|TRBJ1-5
ATSKSFKKDPQH
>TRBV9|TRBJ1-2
ASSVTGGAQYFYT
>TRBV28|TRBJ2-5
AIKGHTGGVETQY
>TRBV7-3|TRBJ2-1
ASSANRGPINEQF
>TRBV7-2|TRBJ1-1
ASSFHLTGTTEAF
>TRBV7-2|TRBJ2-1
ASSLGEGLAAQNEQF
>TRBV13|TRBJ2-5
AGSAARETQY
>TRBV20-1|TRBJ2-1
SANSGTSGNNEQF
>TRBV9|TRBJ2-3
ASSVNPASGGAQGDTQY
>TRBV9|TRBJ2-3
ASSMRDWGTDTQY
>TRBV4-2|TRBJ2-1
ASSQDDPRGARSYNEQF
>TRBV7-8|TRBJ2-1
ASSKTSGVPDEQ
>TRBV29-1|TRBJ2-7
SVEGGTPYEQY
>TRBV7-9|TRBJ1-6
ASSGHNSPLH
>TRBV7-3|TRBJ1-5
ASSRRGNAGEHPQH
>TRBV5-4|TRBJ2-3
ASSQGARTDTQY
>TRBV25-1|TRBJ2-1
ASSPFGGNEQF
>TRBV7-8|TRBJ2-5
ATSLARRQDTQY
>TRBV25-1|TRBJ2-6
ASSVINLSGANVLT